Reported below is one T cell receptor (beta chain). Antigen: not known. This sample was taken from a study of blood T cells in healthy people across ages. Study-wide points: A roughly linear age-dependent decrease characterized TCR beta diversity per million T cells.

For the second PCR, which ran for roughly 7 to 11 cycles, a sample-barcoded 5' primer and a J-beta primer mix were used. Unique molecular identifiers of 12 random nucleotides labeled each cDNA. TCRdb reprocessed the 5' RACE reads with MiXCR, giving one entry per CDR3 protein. This repertoire shows about 1,400,000 distinct CDR3 sequences, 40% to 50% found once; its top ten account for under 8%. CDR1 GTSNPN and CDR2 SVGIG come from the germline V gene (reference sequence). CDR3 size: 16 residues. The V end lost 0 bases, the J end lost 1 base, and 15 bases lay between the germline ends. This chain links TRBV30 with TRBJ1-1, with D tentatively TRBD1 (5 bases). Sequencing input: blood. This receptor was taken from a woman aged 18-29 years in good health. The CDR3 spells CAWSVWRGPRNTEAFF. The CDR3 DNA is TGTGCCTGGAGTGTGTGGAGGGGCCCACGGAACACTGAAGCTTTCTTT.